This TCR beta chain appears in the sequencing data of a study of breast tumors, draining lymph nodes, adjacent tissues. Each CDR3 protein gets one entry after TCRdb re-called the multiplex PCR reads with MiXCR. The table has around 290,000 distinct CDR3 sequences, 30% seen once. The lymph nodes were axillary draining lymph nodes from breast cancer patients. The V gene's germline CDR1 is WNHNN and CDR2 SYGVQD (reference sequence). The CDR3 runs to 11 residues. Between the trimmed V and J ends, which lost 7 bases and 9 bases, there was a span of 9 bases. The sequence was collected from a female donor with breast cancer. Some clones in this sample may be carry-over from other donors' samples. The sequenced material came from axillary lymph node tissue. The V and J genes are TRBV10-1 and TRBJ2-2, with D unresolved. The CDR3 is CASKSRRELFF. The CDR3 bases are TGCGCCAGCAAGTCCCGCAGGGAGCTGTTTTTT.